This is a list of T cell receptor beta chains from one sample in a study of blood T cell repertoires in COVID-19. Profiled with immunoSEQ multiplex PCR; TCRdb holds only in-frame clones, not every one. The sample consists of 150,000 or so clones, approximately 82% of them appearing once. Sequenced sample: peripheral blood. These receptors were obtained from a woman of 80 years or more with acute or convalescent COVID-19. The CDR3 runs from the conserved cysteine through the conserved F or W. D genes are given only for firm matches. Only part of the rows carry a size: once, few, many, or a class if the clone is expanded.

TRBJ2-1,TRBD2,TRBV2,-,TGTGCCAGCAGCCTGACTAGCGGGAGAGCCAATGAGCAGTTCTTC,CASSLTSGRANEQFF
TRBJ2-3,TRBD2,TRBV2,-,TGTGCCAGCAGTGCCCCGACTAGCGGGAAAACAGATACGCAGTATTTT,CASSAPTSGKTDTQYF
TRBJ1-1,-,TRBV5-1,-,TGCGCCAGCAGCTACGGGGGAATGAACACTGAAGCTTTCTTT,CASSYGGMNTEAFF
TRBJ2-3,TRBD2,TRBV6-1,-,TGTGCCAGCAGTGAAGAGTCACTAGCGCCCGCAACGCAGTATTTT,CASSEESLAPATQYF
TRBJ1-3,-,TRBV29-1,-,TGCAGCGTTCCGAGCTCTGGAAACACCATATATTTT,CSVPSSGNTIYF
TRBJ1-1,-,TRBV21-1,-,TGTGCCAGCAGCAAAGTCCCCGGGACAGGGGGCACTGAAGCTTTCTTT,CASSKVPGTGGTEAFF
TRBJ2-5,TRBD1,TRBV27,-,TGTGCCAGCAGTTGGGACAGGAACCAAGAGACCCAGTACTTC,CASSWDRNQETQYF
TRBJ2-7,-,TRBV14,once,TGTGCCAGCAGCCTTGGGCAGGGCCCAAGCTCCTACGAGCAGTACTTC,CASSLGQGPSSYEQYF
TRBJ2-3,TRBD1,TRBV2,-,TGTGCCAGCGGCGGACAGGACACAGATACGCAGTATTTT,CASGGQDTDTQYF
TRBJ1-1,-,TRBV14,-,TGTGCCAGCAGCCAAGATAGAAGCGCTGAAGCTTTCTTT,CASSQDRSAEAFF
TRBJ1-3,-,TRBV5-6,once,TGTGCCAGCAGCTCGCGGGTATTCGGAAACACCATATATTTT,CASSSRVFGNTIYF